This T cell receptor (beta chain) appears in the sequencing data of a study of blood T cell repertoires in COVID-19. Across the study: Some COVID-19 samples were acute and others convalescent; all came from the United States, Italy and Spain. Sample material is recorded as cDNA or gDNA derived from T cells, B-cell-depleted T cells, or PBMCs.

Seattle patients were enrolled while actively infected and followed longitudinally. Per germline, CDR1 MNHEY and CDR2 SVGAGI. This CDR3 is built from 13 residues. Germline trimming cut 4 bases from V and 6 bases from J; bases unmatched to any gene: 5. Authors' methods: From reference gene primer amplification, estimates of nucleated cell counts were derived. Generated by immunoSEQ multiplex PCR, the TCRdb table keeps only in-frame clones and is missing some. The DNA was the basis for D and trimming; V, J and clone size are from that table. The table records about 230,000 clones, roughly 79% of them present only once.

V gene TRBV6-5 combines with J gene TRBJ1-1; 7 bases line up with TRBD1. This TCR was recovered from a woman aged 80 or older with COVID-19, enrolled during active disease. What was sequenced was peripheral blood. The CDR3 is CASSLGQRAEAFF. The DNA for the CDR3 is TGTGCCAGCAGTTTGGGACAGAGGGCTGAAGCTTTCTTT.